This T cell receptor beta chain was sequenced for a study of Ad26.COV2.S vaccination and SARS-CoV-2 variants. With V trimmed by 3 bases and J by 7 bases, 13 bases remained unmatched. The length of the CDR3 is 16 residues. Germline V lookup: CDR1 LNHDA, CDR2 SQIVND (reference sequence). Treatment defined: around 19 received Ad26.COV2.S at low or high dose, single or two shots; several received placebo; per-sample allocation not given. Sampling happened 63 days after the first vaccine or placebo injection. Produced via immunoSEQ multiplex PCR; TCRdb's table is partial and in-frame only. The sample carries under 600,000 clones, approximately 90% recorded once.

The origin of this receptor is a person aged 18 to 59 who received the Ad26.COV2.S COVID-19 vaccine or a placebo. This specimen consisted of peripheral blood, obtained in a trial of Ad26.COV2.S vaccine versus placebo. The rearrangement joins TRBV19 to TRBJ1-1; 8 positions match TRBD1. CDR3: CASSMQAGGEGIEAFF. The CDR3 DNA sequence: TGTGCCAGTAGTATGCAGGCAGGGGGCGAGGGGATTGAAGCTTTCTTT.